This T cell receptor (beta chain) originates from a study of neoadjuvant anti-PD-1 for oral cavity cancer (dated by TCRdb to the early 2020s). Concerning the study at large: Three to four biweekly doses of nivolumab at 3 mg/kg were mostly administered to patients before curative-intent surgical resection. There were eleven to twelve patients in the parent correlative cohort, and the response rate was 33%. Patients with complete response, partial response or stable disease by RECIST 1.1 were defined as responders, whereas patients with progression were defined as non-responders. Patients without progression received a fourth nivolumab dose around day 43 and underwent definitive surgical resection on days 50-56.

For deep sequencing, PBMC libraries mostly used around 470 ng of input genomic DNA, with six replicates for each sample. The immunoSEQ hsTCRbeta kit was used to prepare TCRbeta libraries, following the manufacturer's instructions. An Illumina NovaSeq 6000 S4 flow cell was used to sequence the final libraries, which had first been combined to 3 nM. As for the original processing: The immunoSEQ Analyzer handled quality control and preprocessing of the raw data. The analysis was restricted to productive rearrangements, with each unique CDR3 amino acid sequence defining a clonotype. Repertoire clonality was estimated as the Gini-Simpson index, computed with the R package tcR. Student's t test was used to compare Gini indices, while Pearson correlation assessed associations with tumor size change. The source is immuneACCESS, and TCRdb retained only in-frame sequences with V and J called. Part of the clones is not carried over; for the studies checked, unresolved V genes explain less than half of this, and the remainder is unexplained. The V and J calls and clone size were taken over from that table, and D and trimming were inferred from the DNA. The sample includes 12,000 or so clones, with 60% to 80% observed a single time. The top ten constitute less than 2.5% of the sample.

Remarks on this clone: The clone's antigen remains unknown. It has no much larger one-base neighbor in the sample; base qualities were not kept.

Broad study findings and their caveats: TCR analyses included only a few patients per response group, and the authors called for larger cohorts for validation. Higher pretreatment blood Treg/Th17 ratios correlated with both higher pretreatment blood TCRbeta clonality and lower post-treatment tumor TCRbeta clonality. After neoadjuvant nivolumab, non-responders showed significantly higher T cell clonality (Gini index) in PBMCs than responders did.

The germline V gene supplies CDR1 LGHNA and CDR2 YNFKEQ. The CDR3 runs 14 residues from the cysteine to the phenylalanine. Just CDR3 DNA is preserved here, 42 bases in frame from base 1. Between the V and J ends, shortened by 1 base and 0 bases respectively, the junction contains 5 bases. The time point label corresponds to: after neoadjuvant nivolumab, at surgical resection. Patients were newly diagnosed with stage II-IVA oral cavity squamous cell carcinoma and had received no prior systemic or radiation treatment. Everyone in the cohort had locally advanced, HPV-negative oral cavity squamous cell carcinoma. Peripheral blood mononuclear cells were analyzed directly and were not maintained or expanded in culture. Samples came from a longitudinal correlative study of a single-arm phase II trial of neoadjuvant nivolumab in oral cavity squamous cell carcinoma. Subject-matched pre- and post-treatment PBMCs and tumors from three responders and three non-responders underwent genomic DNA-based TCRbeta sequencing. Peripheral blood mononuclear cells were collected before nivolumab treatment and again after treatment, at the time of surgery. Genomic DNA was isolated from PBMCs using the Maxwell RSC DNA from Cells kit.

The chain is made from TRBV4-2 and TRBJ2-3; no D gene call is confident. This TCR derives from a person aged 35 to 85 with oral cavity squamous cell carcinoma. The sequences come from PBMCs, collected after nivolumab (anti-PD-1) treatment. The nucleotide sequence reads TGTGCCAGCAGCCAAGTCGGTAGCACAGATACGCAGTATTTT. Its product reads: CASSQVGSTDTQYF.